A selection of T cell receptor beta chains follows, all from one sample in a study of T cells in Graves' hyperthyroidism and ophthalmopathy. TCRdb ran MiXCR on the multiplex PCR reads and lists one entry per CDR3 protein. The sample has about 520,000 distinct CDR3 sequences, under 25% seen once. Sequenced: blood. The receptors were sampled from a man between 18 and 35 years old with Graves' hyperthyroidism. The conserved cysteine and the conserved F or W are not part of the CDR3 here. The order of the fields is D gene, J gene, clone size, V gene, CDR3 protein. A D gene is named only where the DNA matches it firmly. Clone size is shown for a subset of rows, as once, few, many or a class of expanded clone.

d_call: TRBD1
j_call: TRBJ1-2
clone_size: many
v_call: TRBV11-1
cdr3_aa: ASSLLGQGFLYGYT

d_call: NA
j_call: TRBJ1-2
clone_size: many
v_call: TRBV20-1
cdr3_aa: SARDYTAAGYT

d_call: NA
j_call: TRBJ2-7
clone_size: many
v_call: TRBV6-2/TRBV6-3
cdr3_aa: AAIPPAAYEQY

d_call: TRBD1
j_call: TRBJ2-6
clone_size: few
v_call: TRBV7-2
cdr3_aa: ASSLSQQGTGANVLT

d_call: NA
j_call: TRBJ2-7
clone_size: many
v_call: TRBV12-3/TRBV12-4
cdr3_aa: ASSSGANEQY

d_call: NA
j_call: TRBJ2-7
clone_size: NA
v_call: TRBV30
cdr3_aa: AWRDRKYEQY

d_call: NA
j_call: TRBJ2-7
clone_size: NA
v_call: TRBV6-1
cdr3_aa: ASSLGPPSYEQY

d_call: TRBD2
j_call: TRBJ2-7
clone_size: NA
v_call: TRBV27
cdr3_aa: ASRARTSGGPYEQY

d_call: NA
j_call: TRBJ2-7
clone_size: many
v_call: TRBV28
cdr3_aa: ASSLLRVEQY

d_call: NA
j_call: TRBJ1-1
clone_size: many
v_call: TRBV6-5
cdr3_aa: ASSYSYNTEAF

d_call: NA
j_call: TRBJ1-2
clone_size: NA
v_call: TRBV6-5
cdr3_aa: ASSYLSGADGYT

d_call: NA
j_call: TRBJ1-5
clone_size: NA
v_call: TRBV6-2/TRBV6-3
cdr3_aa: ASSYKAASPVNQPQH

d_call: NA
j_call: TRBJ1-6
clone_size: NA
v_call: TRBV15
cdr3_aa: ATSSGGLNSPLH

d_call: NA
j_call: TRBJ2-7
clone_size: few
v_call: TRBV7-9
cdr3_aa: ASSLGDFYEQY

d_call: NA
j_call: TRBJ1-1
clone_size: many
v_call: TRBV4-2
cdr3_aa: ASSQEQGDYTEAF

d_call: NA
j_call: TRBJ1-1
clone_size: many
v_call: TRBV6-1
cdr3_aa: ASSKEGWEAF

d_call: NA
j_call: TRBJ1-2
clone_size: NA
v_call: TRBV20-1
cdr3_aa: SARSPGIDYGYT

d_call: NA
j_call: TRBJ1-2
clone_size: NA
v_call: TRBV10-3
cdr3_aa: AISESAGRTNYGYT

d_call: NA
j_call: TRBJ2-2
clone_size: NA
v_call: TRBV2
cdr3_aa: ASSEALRNTGELF

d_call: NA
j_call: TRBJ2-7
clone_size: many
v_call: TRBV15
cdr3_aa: ATSSSQARSYEQY